The present TCR beta chain was sequenced within a study of cytomegalovirus exposure and HLA in healthy donors. Study-level findings and limits: V segments that were indistinguishable, TRBV6-2 and TRBV6-3 among them, were omitted from analysis. Across donors, presence/absence analyses took sequencing depth to be roughly uniform. TCR beta chain V- and J-gene trimming was linked, in a later analysis, to a missense variant in DCLRE1C.

The V gene end was trimmed by 3 bases and the J gene end by 10 bases; junction bases not matched to a gene: 14. The CDR3 is 17 residues long. Germline V gene lookup returns CDR1 LNHDA and CDR2 SQIVND (reference sequence). Primers: 60 Vbeta forward and 13 Jbeta reverse. TCRdb keeps only in-frame clones here, not all; method: immunoSEQ multiplex PCR. The table records about 160,000 clones, roughly four fifths of them present only once. A note on this clone: The antigen is unknown.

V usage is TRBV19 and J usage is TRBJ2-1; 11 nucleotides line up with TRBD1. Sample: PBMCs. The receptor was isolated from a man aged 35 to 55 in good health and CMV-seronegative. The CDR3 is CASSMALGTGGWGEQFF. DNA for the CDR3: TGTGCCAGTAGTATGGCTTTAGGGACAGGGGGTTGGGGGGAGCAGTTCTTC. Complete variable domain (other parts from reference TRBV19 and TRBJ2-1): DGGITQSPKYLFRKEGQNVTLSCEQNLNHDAMYWYRQDPGQGLRLIYYSQIVNDFQKGDIAEGYSVSREKKESFPLTVTSAQKNPTAFYLCASSMALGTGGWGEQFFGPGTRLTVL.